The entry that follows covers one T cell receptor (beta chain) sequence. What it binds is unknown. These data are taken from a study of T cell repertoires in cytomegalovirus infection. J lost 2 bases, V lost 4 bases, and 4 bases had no gene match. The CDR3 contains 15 residues. Germline CDR1 SGHRS, CDR2 YFSETQ. From the reads, TCRdb called clonotypes with MiXCR, one entry per CDR3 protein. This table has tens of thousands of distinct CDR3 sequences, 20% to 25% appearing once. Sequences were derived from CD8+ T cells from cultured PBMCs, sampled from culture after CMV antigen stimulation. The receptor comes from a human donor in good health (CMV status not recorded). Some clones in this sample may be carry-over from other donors' samples. The chain couples TRBV5-1 to TRBJ2-5; 11 bases are a match to TRBD2. CDR3 residues: CASSPSSGGQETQYF. The CDR3 coding sequence is TGCGCCAGCAGCCCTTCTAGCGGGGGGCAAGAGACCCAGTACTTC.